The 21 T cell receptor beta chains presented below share a single source sample, sequenced in a study of CD8+ T cells in alopecia areata. The treatment here: oral pan-JAK inhibitor, 5-10 mg twice daily. cDNA reverse transcribed from extracted RNA served as the sequencing template. Profiled with immunoSEQ multiplex PCR; TCRdb holds only in-frame clones, not every one. The sample has roughly 200,000 clones; 58% are singletons. The sequencing used CD8+ T cells sorted from blood, collected at week 24, from a patient treated with tofacitinib. Receptors originate from a human donor with alopecia areata.

This clone was counted a few times. The V and J genes are TRBV19 and TRBJ1-1; D is uncertain. This CDR3 comprises 13 residues. V lost 1 base and J lost 2, with 5 bases in between. The germline V gene encodes CDR1 LNHDA and CDR2 SQIVND (reference sequence). Here the CDR3 DNA reads TGTGCCAGTAGTATAGGACCTAACACTGAAGCTTTCTTT. Translating it yields CASSIGPNTEAFF.

This clone has more than one count but fewer than ten. The V call is TRBV10-2, the J call TRBJ2-1; TRBD2 agrees at 8 bases. CDR1 is WSHSY, CDR2 SAAADI, per germline. With V trimmed by 3 bases and J by 3 bases, 4 bases remained unmatched. The CDR3 is 15 residues long. Written as DNA, the CDR3 is TGCGCCAGCAGTGAAGGCGGGGGGAACTACAATGAGCAGTTCTTC. Encoded protein: CASSEGGGNYNEQFF.

J is TRBJ2-7 and V is TRBV5-4, with 7 bases matching TRBD1. The germline V gene encodes CDR1 SGHNT and CDR2 YYREEE (reference sequence). The V and J ends lost 0 bases and 0 bases, in that order; junction bases with no gene match: 0. CDR3 length: 14 residues. CDR3 residues: CASSLGDSSYEQYF. CDR3 nucleotides: TGTGCCAGCAGCTTGGGGGACAGCTCCTACGAGCAGTACTTC.

The rearrangement uses TRBV6-6 and TRBJ2-4, with unresolved D. Germline CDR1 reads MNHNY; CDR2 reads SVGAGI (reference sequence). The CDR3 sequence is 12 residues long. Trimming pared 4 bases from V and 5 bases from J, leaving 6 bases between. The chain's CDR3 is CASSSTENIQYF. CDR3 nucleotides: TGTGCCAGCAGTTCGACGGAAAACATTCAGTACTTC.

The chain carries TRBV5-1 and TRBJ2-3; 9 positions match TRBD1. CDR1 and CDR2 from the germline V gene are SGHRS and YFSETQ. The CDR3 length is 15 residues. V shed 3 bases and J 4 bases; nucleotides not matched to a gene: 6. CDR3 loop: CASSYRDRVPDTQYF. The CDR3 bases are TGCGCCAGCAGCTACCGGGACAGGGTTCCAGATACGCAGTATTTT.

The chain employs TRBV6-5 and TRBJ2-3; D call uncertain. Deletions cut 6 bases from V and 6 bases from J, with 7 bases between. CDR3 size: 11 residues. Germline CDR1 MNHEY, CDR2 SVGAGI. CDR3 DNA: TGTGCCAGCAGCCTTGCGGATACGCAGTATTTT. The encoded protein is CASSLADTQYF.

The chain employs TRBV2 and TRBJ2-2; D could derive from TRBD1 or TRBD2 (6 bases each). There are 17 residues in the CDR3. Germline values: CDR1 SNHLY, CDR2 FYNNEI. Trimming shortened V by 4 bases and J by 2 bases, and 17 bases separated the two germline ends. CDR3 DNA: TGTGCCAGCAGTGGAGGGGGGCGTTCGAGAAACACCGGGGAGCTGTTTTTT. Protein: CASSGGGRSRNTGELFF.

The J gene is TRBJ1-5, the V gene TRBV9; 10 bases are shared with TRBD1. The CDR3 has 15 amino acids. Germline V lookup: CDR1 SGDLS, CDR2 YYNGEE. The V gene end was trimmed by 0 bases and the J gene end by 9 bases; junction bases not matched to a gene: 6. CDR3 sequence (DNA): TGTGCCAGCAGCGTAGGTGGGACAGGGGAAGGGCCCCAGCATTTT. This translates into CASSVGGTGEGPQHF.

This clone occurred a few times. This chain links TRBV29-1 with TRBJ2-2; 9 bases are shared with TRBD2. V was pared by 4 bases and J by 6 bases, with 9 bases of the junction left unmatched. The V gene's germline CDR1 is SQVTM and CDR2 ANQGSEA. CDR3 length: 15 residues. The CDR3: CSVGDGGGASGELFF. Here the CDR3 DNA reads TGCAGCGTTGGGGACGGCGGGGGGGCTTCCGGGGAGCTGTTTTTT.

This clone was seen a few times. The rearrangement links TRBV6-1 to TRBJ1-2; possible D gene TRBD1, 6 bases. Germline CDR1 and CDR2: MNHNS and SASEGT. CDR3 length: 14 amino acids. The V gene lost 6 bases and the J gene lost 3 bases, with 14 bases spanning the gap. CDR3 sequence reads: CASSGGGAYYGYTF. CDR3 DNA: TGTGCCAGCAGCGGTGGGGGCGCGTACTATGGCTACACCTTC.

The chain uses TRBV5-1 and TRBJ2-1; perhaps TRBD2 as D (5 bases). V was clipped by 0 bases and J by 7 bases, with 14 bases between them. The CDR3 consists of 15 residues. Germline CDR1 SGHRS, CDR2 YFSETQ. The CDR3 DNA reads as TGCGCCAGCAGCTTGGTCGGGTTAACGGGAAATGAGCAGTTCTTC. This codes for CASSLVGLTGNEQFF.

The rearrangement joins TRBV4-2 to TRBJ2-5; 8 nucleotides agree with TRBD2. Trimming took 0 bases from V and 0 from J; bases not matched to a gene: 3. Germline lookup yields CDR1 LGHNA and CDR2 YNFKEQ. The CDR3 contains 16 residues. CDR3 region: CASSQDPSGYQETQYF. Written as DNA, the CDR3 is TGTGCCAGCAGCCAAGACCCTAGCGGGTACCAAGAGACCCAGTACTTC.

The rearrangement joins TRBV7-6 to TRBJ2-1, with a tentative D call TRBD2 (5 bases). Trimming took off 1 base at V and 1 base at J, with 8 bases between the two ends. The germline V gene has CDR1 SGHVS and CDR2 FNYEAQ. The CDR3 loop spans 15 amino acids. The CDR3 here is CASSLGSVSYNEQFF. The CDR3 DNA reads as TGTGCCAGCAGCTTAGGTAGCGTATCCTACAATGAGCAGTTCTTC.

This chain links TRBV5-1 with TRBJ1-2, with D uncertain. The germline CDR1 and CDR2 sequences are SGHRS and YFSETQ. This CDR3 has 15 residues. V lost 4 bases and J 3 bases, leaving 16 bases between the germline ends. The CDR3 loop is CASSPEENPYYGYTF. The CDR3, as DNA: TGCGCCAGCAGCCCCGAGGAAAATCCCTACTATGGCTACACCTTC.

Concerning this clone: Within the sample, other DNA sequences also encode this same CDR3. The J gene is TRBJ1-1, the V gene TRBV7-9, with D tentatively TRBD1 (5 bases). Trimming shortened V by 4 bases and J by 8 bases, and 8 bases separated the two germline ends. CDR3 length: 11 residues. Germline lookup yields CDR1 SEHNR and CDR2 FQNEAQ (reference sequence). The CDR3 DNA reads as TGTGCCAGCAGCTGGGGGAGAGAAGCTTTCTTT. Amino acids: CASSWGREAFF.

V and J are TRBV30 and TRBJ2-5; D is unclear. V shed 5 bases and J shed 4 bases, with 8 bases lying between them. The CDR3 contains 11 residues. Germline CDR1 and CDR2: GTSNPN and SVGIG (reference sequence). This CDR3 is CAWVTIETQYF. Written as DNA, the CDR3 is TGTGCCTGGGTGACGATAGAGACCCAGTACTTC.

The chain employs TRBV9 and TRBJ2-3; the D call may be TRBD1 or TRBD2 (5 bases each). The ends were cut back, 2 bases at V and 1 base at J, with 11 bases in the middle. CDR3 size: 15 residues. CDR1 and CDR2 from the germline V gene are SGDLS and YYNGEE. CDR3 amino acids: CASSVYGARTDTQYF. The CDR3, as DNA: TGTGCCAGCAGCGTTTACGGGGCCCGCACAGATACGCAGTATTTT.

CDR3 in amino acids: CASTPVEFYGYTF. The DNA for the CDR3 is TGTGCCAGCACCCCAGTGGAATTTTATGGCTACACCTTC. The chain carries TRBV7-8 and TRBJ1-2; D is ambiguous. Per the germline V gene, CDR1 is SGHVS and CDR2 is FQNEAQ. The CDR3 has 13 residues. Trimming took 7 bases from V and 5 from J, leaving 14 bases between them.

This clone was found a few times. The chain combines TRBV7-9 with TRBJ2-2; 7 positions match TRBD2. Trimming cost V 6 bases and J 0 bases; bases outside gene matches: 7. The CDR3 runs 16 residues. Germline CDR1 and CDR2: SEHNR and FQNEAQ (reference sequence). CDR3 loop: CASRDGLAANTGELFF. CDR3 coding DNA: TGTGCCAGCAGGGACGGGCTAGCGGCGAACACCGGGGAGCTGTTTTTT.

The genes are TRBV29-1 and TRBJ2-3, with TRBD2 matching over 11 bases. The CDR3 runs to 14 residues. V dropped 4 bases and J dropped 8; count of bases not matched to a gene: 8. Germline V gives CDR1 SQVTM, CDR2 ANQGSEA. The CDR3 reads CSVVLAGGLGTQYF. The CDR3 DNA sequence: TGCAGCGTTGTTCTAGCGGGGGGCCTCGGTACGCAGTATTTT.

J is TRBJ2-2 and V is TRBV4-1; D tentatively fits TRBD1 or TRBD2 (5 bases each). V shed 1 base and J shed 3 bases, with 9 bases lying between them. Germline V gene sequence: CDR1 MGHRA, CDR2 YSYEKL. CDR3 length: 15 amino acids. The CDR3 region has the DNA TGCGCCAGCAGCCAAGGACTGGGGGACACCGGGGAGCTGTTTTTT. Translated, it gives CASSQGLGDTGELFF.